One sample yielded the 23 T cell receptor beta chains listed below, sequenced in a study of identical twins. TCRdb analysed the 5' RACE reads with MiXCR anew, one entry per CDR3 protein. The sample has hundreds of thousands of distinct CDR3 sequences, 9.4% seen once. Specimen: memory (CD45RO+) T cells sorted from blood. The source is a woman under 30 in good health.

The gene calls are TRBV3-1 and TRBJ2-6; 7 positions agree with TRBD2. V lost 4 bases to trimming and J lost 3 bases; unmatched junction nucleotides: 3. The CDR3 loop spans 15 amino acids. The V gene's germline CDR1 is LGHDT and CDR2 YNNKEL (reference sequence). The CDR3 is CASSREGVGANVLTF. The CDR3 nucleotides are TGTGCCAGCAGCCGGGAGGGTGTTGGGGCCAACGTCCTGACTTTC.

This clonotype appeared a few times. The CDR3 DNA follows: TGCAGTGCTAGAGATTTCCCTGGGGCCAACGTCCTGACTTTC. It encodes CSARDFPGANVLTF. The chain is built from TRBV20-1 and TRBJ2-6, with D hard to call. Trimming left V 0 bases short and J 2 bases short, with 5 bases between. The CDR3 totals 14 residues. Germline-derived CDR1 and CDR2 are DFQATT and SNEGSKA (reference sequence).

In its sample, this clonotype was seen a few times. The chain carries TRBV25-1 and TRBJ1-6, with D perhaps TRBD1 (5 bases). Germline CDR1 MGHDK, CDR2 SYGVNS. Trimming took 4 bases from V and 10 from J, leaving 17 bases between them. The CDR3 sequence is 15 residues long. In DNA form, the CDR3 reads TGTGCCAGCAGTGCCGCGGGAGGGGCGGAATCACCCCTCCACTTT. Translation gives CASSAAGGAESPLHF.

CDR3 sequence reads: CASSYWLAGNEQFF. In DNA form, the CDR3 reads TGTGCCAGCAGTTATTGGCTAGCGGGGAATGAGCAGTTCTTC. The rearrangement joins TRBV6-2 or TRBV6-3 to TRBJ2-1; 9 nucleotides match TRBD2. V trimming: 3 bases; J trimming: 7 bases; junction bases outside the gene matches: 4. The V gene's germline CDR1 is MNHEY and CDR2 SVGEGT. The CDR3 length is 14 residues.

In its sample, this clonotype was seen a few times. This rearrangement joins TRBV14 to TRBJ1-5; D is unresolved. Per germline, CDR1 SGHDN and CDR2 FVKESK. This CDR3 has 13 residues. V was shortened by 4 bases and J by 10 bases, with 14 bases between the two germline ends. CDR3 DNA sequence: TGTGCCAGCAGCCCCGACTCCTGGTCTCCCCAGCATTTT. Encoded protein: CASSPDSWSPQHF.

The chain is built from TRBV29-1 and TRBJ1-1; 9 nucleotides align to TRBD1. This CDR3 has 13 amino acids. The trim removed 8 bases at V and 1 base at J, leaving 5 bases unmatched. Looked up from germline, CDR1 is SQVTM and CDR2 is ANQGSEA. The CDR3 coding sequence is TGCAGCATTAGGACAGGGGAGAACACTGAAGCTTTCTTT. Protein: CSIRTGENTEAFF.

This clonotype was found a few times. This rearrangement joins TRBV10-3 to TRBJ1-2; D is unclear. The germline V gene encodes CDR1 ENHRY and CDR2 SYGVKD. This CDR3 has 15 residues. V lost 6 bases, J lost 8 bases, and 22 bases lay in between. The CDR3 bases are TGTGCCATCAGATCGGACGGAGGCGCATTAGGAGGCTACACCTTC. Amino acid sequence: CAIRSDGGALGGYTF.

This clonotype was observed many times. V is TRBV25-1 and J is TRBJ1-1, with D perhaps TRBD1 (6 bases). This CDR3 is built from 14 residues. The germline V gene encodes CDR1 MGHDK and CDR2 SYGVNS. Trimming cost V 6 bases and J 6 bases, with 17 bases left between them. The CDR3 spells CASRGTGPLPEAFF. The CDR3 region has the DNA TGTGCCAGCAGGGGAACAGGGCCCCTGCCTGAAGCTTTCTTT.

This clonotype was detected only a few times. The J gene is TRBJ1-2, the V gene TRBV4-3, with D tentatively TRBD1 (5 bases). CDR3 size: 14 residues. Per germline, CDR1 LGHNA and CDR2 YSLEER. The V end was cut by 4 bases, the J end by 3 bases, with 12 bases between. The CDR3 reads CASSPYQGHYGYTF. Here the CDR3 DNA reads TGCGCCAGCAGCCCCTATCAGGGTCACTATGGCTACACCTTC.

This clonotype has at least ten counts. This chain connects TRBV7-9 to TRBJ1-2, with unresolved D. The V and J ends lost 4 bases and 1 base respectively, with 19 bases between them. There are 17 residues in the CDR3. The V gene's germline CDR1 is SEHNR and CDR2 FQNEAQ (reference sequence). CDR3 region: CASSYPKTGRINYGYTF. For the CDR3, the DNA is TGTGCCAGCAGCTATCCGAAAACCGGTCGAATTAACTATGGCTACACCTTC.

Written as DNA, the CDR3 is TGCGCCAGCAGCTTATCGGGAATAGGGCGCACTGAAGCTTTCTTT. Protein product: CASSLSGIGRTEAFF. This chain links TRBV5-1 with TRBJ1-1; D is undetermined. Germline loops: CDR1 SGHRS, CDR2 YFSETQ. V was clipped by 2 bases and J by 4 bases, with 15 bases between them. The CDR3 extends over 15 amino acids.

This clonotype was counted only a few times. The V gene is TRBV13, the J gene TRBJ1-1; no reliable D call. The CDR3 has 14 residues. CDR1 is PRHDT, CDR2 FYEKMQ, per germline (reference sequence). Trimming stripped 4 bases from V and 6 bases from J, with 15 bases between. The CDR3 nucleotides are TGTGCCAGCAGCTCAAGGGTGCACAACGCTGAAGCTTTCTTT. It yields the protein CASSSRVHNAEAFF. The full variable domain, completed using reference TRBV13 and TRBJ1-1, is AAGVIQSPRHLIKEKRETATLKCYPIPRHDTVYWYQQGPGQDPQFLISFYEKMQSDKGSIPDRFSAQQFSDYHSELNMSSLELGDSALYFCASSSRVHNAEAFFGQGTRLTVV.

The J gene is TRBJ1-6, the V gene TRBV20-1; D is uncertain. This CDR3 region has 13 residues. CDR1 DFQATT and CDR2 SNEGSKA come from the germline V gene (reference sequence). The ends were cut back, 2 bases at V and 7 bases at J, with 9 bases in the middle. In nucleotides, the CDR3 is TGCAGTGCTAGATCCGAGCCGAATTCACCCCTCCACTTT. Translating it yields CSARSEPNSPLHF.

This clonotype has only a few counts. V gene TRBV10-2 combines with J gene TRBJ2-7; weak D call: TRBD1 (5 bases). The germline V and J ends were trimmed by 1 base and 5 bases, with 9 bases remaining between them. This CDR3 is 13 amino acids long. Germline CDR1 reads WSHSY; CDR2 reads SAAADI. The CDR3, as DNA: TGCGCCAGCAGTGAGTTTAGGGGTGACGAGCAGTACTTC. As protein: CASSEFRGDEQYF.

Many counts were recorded for this clonotype. The gene calls are TRBV20-1 and TRBJ1-1; TRBD1 might be the D (5 bases). The CDR3 runs 14 residues. V shed 4 bases and J shed 0 bases, with 12 bases lying between them. The germline V gene encodes CDR1 DFQATT and CDR2 SNEGSKA (reference sequence). The CDR3 reads CSATEGTMNTEAFF. The CDR3 region has the DNA TGCAGTGCTACCGAAGGGACCATGAACACTGAAGCTTTCTTT.

This chain connects TRBV3-1 to TRBJ1-1, with D possibly matching TRBD1 (5 bases). The germline gives CDR1 LGHDT, CDR2 YNNKEL (reference sequence). This CDR3 comprises 15 residues. Trimming took 7 bases from V and 5 from J, leaving 20 bases between them. The CDR3 loop is CASTQGEGWGTEAFF. The CDR3 bases are TGTGCCAGCACTCAGGGCGAAGGGTGGGGAACTGAAGCTTTCTTT. The full variable domain, with the rest looked up from reference TRBV3-1 and TRBJ1-1, is DTAVSQTPKYLVTQMGNDKSIKCEQNLGHDTMYWYKQDSKKFLKIMFSYNNKELIINETVPNRFSPKSPDKAHLNLHINSLELGDSAVYFCASTQGEGWGTEAFFGQGTRLTVV.

The chain combines TRBV10-3 with TRBJ2-3, with 8 bases lining up with TRBD2. The CDR3 covers 14 residues. The junction had 9 bases not matched to a gene; V was cut back by 8 bases and J by 5 bases. In germline, CDR1 is ENHRY, CDR2 SYGVKD. The CDR3 spells CAIGWRGEKDTQYF. In DNA, the CDR3 is TGTGCCATCGGGTGGCGGGGGGAGAAAGATACGCAGTATTTT.

CDR3 coding DNA: TGCGCCAGCAGCTTGAACGTAGGTTTTAACAATGAGCAGTTCTTC. This translates into CASSLNVGFNNEQFF. The chain is built from TRBV5-1 and TRBJ2-1; D uncertain. Per germline, CDR1 SGHRS and CDR2 YFSETQ. The CDR3 is made up of 15 amino acids. Between the trimmed V and J ends, which lost 1 base and 5 bases, there was a span of 13 bases.

This clonotype was seen a handful of times. The rearrangement joins TRBV20-1 to TRBJ2-3, with 11 bases fitting TRBD2. Per the germline V gene, CDR1 is DFQATT and CDR2 is SNEGSKA (reference sequence). The CDR3 totals 13 residues. The V segment lost 5 bases and the J segment 5 bases; nucleotides outside the gene matches: 3. The CDR3 DNA reads TGCAGTGCTCCTAGCGGGAGGTTAGATACGCAGTATTTT. Translating it yields CSAPSGRLDTQYF.

This clonotype was detected only a few times. The rearrangement links TRBV20-1 to TRBJ2-3; 11 bases line up with TRBD2. V was pared by 2 bases and J by 8 bases, with 9 bases of the junction left unmatched. The CDR3 has 15 residues. CDR1 and CDR2 (germline): DFQATT, SNEGSKA (reference sequence). The CDR3 spells CSARLAGGQMRTQYF. The CDR3 DNA reads TGCAGTGCTAGACTAGCGGGAGGCCAAATGCGTACGCAGTATTTT.

The gene calls are TRBV5-1 and TRBJ2-5; weak D call: TRBD2 (6 bases). CDR3 size: 14 residues. Germline V CDR1 and CDR2: SGHRS, YFSETQ. V lost 4 bases and J lost 3, with 13 bases in between. The DNA of the CDR3 is TGCGCCAGCAGCCTAGCGACGGTAAAAGAGACCCAGTACTTC. It translates to CASSLATVKETQYF.

This clonotype was recorded many times. The gene calls are TRBV12-3 or TRBV12-4 and TRBJ2-3, with D uncertain. Trimming took off 10 bases at V and 2 bases at J, with 19 bases between the two ends. The CDR3 extends over 15 amino acids. CDR3 sequence: CANTISNGSTDTQYF. Written as DNA, the CDR3 is TGTGCCAATACCATCAGTAACGGATCCACAGATACGCAGTATTTT.

This clonotype is medium-sized by share. V and J are TRBV12-3 or TRBV12-4 and TRBJ2-3; the D is unclear. Trimming removed 1 base at V and 2 bases at J, with 4 bases between. The CDR3 runs to 13 residues. As DNA, the CDR3 is TGTGCCAGCAGTTTAGTCCCCACAGATACGCAGTATTTT. Translated: CASSLVPTDTQYF.